The 25 T cell receptor beta chains presented below share a single source sample, sequenced in a study of identical twins. TCRdb re-called the 5' RACE reads with MiXCR, one entry per CDR3 protein. This table has 500,000 to 550,000 distinct CDR3 sequences, 20% to 25% appearing once. This sample was shared with a second study, whose subject was T cells expressing NK-cell markers.

The sequenced sample consisted of CD4+ T cells sorted from blood. The receptors were gathered from a woman aged 18-35 years in good health.

V gene TRBV20-1 combines with J gene TRBJ2-1; 8 nucleotides align to TRBD2. Trimming removed 3 bases from V and 4 bases from J; junction bases left unmatched: 8. CDR1 is DFQATT and CDR2 is SNEGSKA in the germline V gene (reference sequence). The CDR3 is 15 amino acids. The DNA for the CDR3 is TGCAGTGCTAGTAGGTCGGGGGGGGTTTACAATGAGCAGTTCTTC. This translates into CSASRSGGVYNEQFF.

The sample holds a few counts of this clonotype. This rearrangement joins TRBV24-1 to TRBJ2-1; D tentatively fits TRBD1 or TRBD2 (5 bases each). The CDR3 sequence is 14 residues long. The V gene's germline CDR1 is KGHDR and CDR2 SFDVKD. The V gene lost 2 bases and the J gene lost 7 bases, with 11 bases spanning the gap. In DNA form, the CDR3 reads TGTGCCACCAGTGATTCGGGGCGACGAAATGAGCAGTTCTTC. This encodes CATSDSGRRNEQFF.

This clonotype was seen many times. The J gene is TRBJ2-3, the V gene TRBV11-2; no clear D. Trimming shortened V by 2 bases and J by 3 bases, and 12 bases separated the two germline ends. The CDR3 has 15 amino acids. Per germline, CDR1 SGHAT and CDR2 FQNNGV. CDR3 in DNA: TGTGCCAGCAGCTTAATTAGCAGTTTAACAGATACGCAGTATTTT. Its protein product is CASSLISSLTDTQYF.

V usage is TRBV10-1 and J usage is TRBJ2-3; 12 bases align to TRBD2. Germline assignment: CDR1 WNHNN and CDR2 SYGVQD (reference sequence). The V and J ends lost 6 bases and 11 bases, in that order; junction bases with no gene match: 12. This CDR3 contains 15 residues. CDR3 coding DNA: TGCGCCAGCAGCGCCGGGACTAGCGGGCTCGGGAAGCAGTATTTT. It yields the protein CASSAGTSGLGKQYF.

This clonotype was seen at least ten times. The chain uses TRBV20-1 and TRBJ2-3, with 9 bases fitting TRBD2. The V gene's germline CDR1 is DFQATT and CDR2 SNEGSKA (reference sequence). J was trimmed by 4 bases and V by 6 bases; bases with no gene match: 8. The CDR3 runs to 14 residues. The CDR3 region is CSAGGGGYPDTQYF. CDR3 DNA sequence: TGCAGTGCGGGCGGGGGGGGGTACCCAGATACGCAGTATTTT.

In its sample, this clonotype was seen a few times. This rearrangement joins TRBV7-9 to TRBJ1-4; TRBD1 might be the D (5 bases). Germline lookup yields CDR1 SEHNR and CDR2 FQNEAQ (reference sequence). This CDR3 region has 14 residues. The ends were cut back, 3 bases at V and 8 bases at J, with 13 bases in the middle. Here the CDR3 DNA reads TGTGCCAGCAGCTTGGGCAGGGTAGAGGAAAAACTGTTTTTT. The encoded protein is CASSLGRVEEKLFF.

This clonotype was counted between two and nine times. The chain uses TRBV7-9 and TRBJ2-1; 11 bases map to TRBD2. The CDR3 sequence is 15 residues long. The trim removed 5 bases at V and 7 bases at J, leaving 7 bases unmatched. Germline V gene lookup returns CDR1 SEHNR and CDR2 FQNEAQ (reference sequence). CDR3 DNA sequence: TGTGCCAGCAGCCGAGGACTAGCGGGCCGAAATGAGCAGTTCTTC. It yields the protein CASSRGLAGRNEQFF.

CDR3 nucleotides: TGCAGTGCTAGAGAAGGGACAGGGACGAACATTCAGTACTTC. Its translation: CSAREGTGTNIQYF. The chain combines TRBV20-1 with TRBJ2-4; 9 bases align to TRBD1. The germline V gene has CDR1 DFQATT and CDR2 SNEGSKA (reference sequence). The CDR3 is 14 residues long. The V and J ends lost 0 bases and 7 bases, in that order; junction bases with no gene match: 4.

By its share, this clonotype is medium-sized (0.01 to 0.1%). V is TRBV20-1 and J is TRBJ2-3; 9 nucleotides line up with TRBD1. Germline V gene sequence: CDR1 DFQATT, CDR2 SNEGSKA (reference sequence). Unmatched junction bases numbered 7, after V lost 5 bases and J lost 10 bases. This CDR3 region has 12 residues. The CDR3 DNA reads TGCAGTGCTCCGGGACAGGGAAGGGCGCAGTATTTT. It is translated as CSAPGQGRAQYF.

V usage is TRBV15 and J usage is TRBJ2-3; D may match TRBD1 or TRBD2 (5 bases each). The CDR3 loop spans 16 amino acids. Per germline, CDR1 LNHNV and CDR2 YYDKDF (reference sequence). The V end lost 3 bases, the J end lost 0 bases, and 13 bases lay between the germline ends. CDR3 coding DNA: TGTGCCACCAGCAGGGGGGTGGGTTCTAGCACAGATACGCAGTATTTT. It yields the protein CATSRGVGSSTDTQYF.

This clonotype was detected many times. J is TRBJ1-2 and V is TRBV10-3; 8 bases are a match to TRBD1. The CDR3 is 12 residues long. J gave up 6 bases and V 5 bases, and 2 bases lay outside the gene matches. Germline assignment: CDR1 ENHRY and CDR2 SYGVKD. The CDR3 bases are TGTGCCATCAGTCCGACAGGGGATGGCTACACCTTC. It codes for CAISPTGDGYTF.

This chain joins TRBV6-5 and TRBJ2-7; no reliable D call. Germline V gene sequence: CDR1 MNHEY, CDR2 SVGAGI. Between the trimmed V and J ends, which lost 0 bases and 3 bases, there was a span of 15 bases. There are 16 residues in the CDR3. The CDR3 DNA reads as TGTGCCAGCAGTTACTCGAGCCGAATCCCAGACTACGAGCAGTACTTC. Its translation: CASSYSSRIPDYEQYF.

The table lists this clonotype with a few counts. The chain links TRBV7-9 to TRBJ2-3, with D possibly TRBD1 on 6 matching bases. With 4 bases removed from V and 2 bases from J, the gap between germline ends came to 19 bases. This CDR3 comprises 17 residues. Per germline, CDR1 SEHNR and CDR2 FQNEAQ (reference sequence). The CDR3 reads CASSSTGGRSHTDTQYF. The DNA of the CDR3 is TGTGCCAGCAGCTCCACTGGGGGCCGAAGCCACACAGATACGCAGTATTTT.

This clonotype showed up just a few times. The genes are TRBV6-2 or TRBV6-3 and TRBJ1-1; no clear D gene. Germline V CDR1 and CDR2: MNHEY, SVGEGT. There are 13 residues in the CDR3. The V end was cut by 7 bases, the J end by 0 bases, with 9 bases between. Here the CDR3 reads CASTRSMNTEAFF. In nucleotides, the CDR3 is TGTGCCAGCACTCGATCGATGAACACTGAAGCTTTCTTT.

This rearrangement joins TRBV5-1 to TRBJ1-4, with D possibly matching TRBD1 (6 bases). The CDR3 spans 14 residues. Trimming pared 5 bases from V and 5 bases from J, leaving 13 bases between. In germline, CDR1 is SGHRS, CDR2 YFSETQ. The chain's CDR3 is CASSQDRANEKLFF. The DNA of the CDR3 is TGCGCCAGCAGTCAGGACAGAGCAAATGAAAAACTGTTTTTT. Looking up the rest from reference TRBV5-1 and TRBJ1-4 gives the full variable domain: KAGVTQTPRYLIKTRGQQVTLSCSPISGHRSVSWYQQTPGQGLQFLFEYFSETQRNKGNFPGRFSGRQFSNSRSEMNVSTLELGDSALYLCASSQDRANEKLFFGSGTQLSVL.

CDR3 protein: CASSLITGAYEQYF. Here the CDR3 DNA reads TGTGCCAGCAGCTTGATAACGGGGGCCTACGAGCAGTACTTC. V usage is TRBV7-8 and J usage is TRBJ2-7, with D possibly TRBD2 on 6 matching bases. The CDR3 sequence is 14 residues long. V dropped 3 bases and J dropped 2 bases, with 11 bases sitting between them. Germline CDR1 SGHVS, CDR2 FQNEAQ.

The table lists this clonotype with a few counts. The chain uses TRBV25-1 and TRBJ2-1; TRBD2 matches at 8 bases. V dropped 1 base and J dropped 5; count of bases not matched to a gene: 10. The CDR3 runs to 17 residues. CDR1 and CDR2 from the germline V gene are MGHDK and SYGVNS. The CDR3 loop reads CASSELGTSGKHNEQFF. The CDR3 DNA sequence: TGTGCCAGCAGTGAATTGGGAACTAGCGGAAAACACAATGAGCAGTTCTTC.

J is TRBJ1-1 and V is TRBV7-3; 8 nucleotides align to TRBD1. The trim removed 5 bases at V and 11 bases at J, leaving 13 bases unmatched. The CDR3 covers 14 residues. Looked up from germline, CDR1 is SGHTA and CDR2 is FQGTGA. CDR3 in amino acids: CASSQPDRGPFAFF. The CDR3 DNA reads as TGTGCCAGCAGCCAGCCCGACAGGGGCCCGTTCGCTTTCTTT.

J is TRBJ2-3 and V is TRBV5-1; possible D gene TRBD2, 6 bases. This CDR3 region has 15 residues. Per germline, CDR1 SGHRS and CDR2 YFSETQ. Trimming took off 4 bases at V and 8 bases at J, with 20 bases between the two ends. The CDR3 nucleotides read TGCGCCAGCAGCCCTGTGCGGGGAGATACTGGTACGCAGTATTTT. Its protein product is CASSPVRGDTGTQYF.

This clonotype has only a few counts. This chain links TRBV6-2 or TRBV6-3 with TRBJ1-5; D not certain. CDR3 size: 15 residues. The germline CDR1 and CDR2 sequences are MNHEY and SVGEGT. Trimming took off 2 bases at V and 0 bases at J, with 8 bases between the two ends. CDR3 DNA: TGTGCCAGCAGTTACGGAGCCGTTAGCAATCAGCCCCAGCATTTT. Protein: CASSYGAVSNQPQHF.

This clonotype has at least ten counts. V and J are TRBV12-3 or TRBV12-4 and TRBJ2-1, with 8 bases that match TRBD1. This CDR3 region has 14 residues. V lost 5 bases, J lost 12 bases, and 12 bases stayed unmatched. The CDR3 sequence is CASSLRDRYLVQFF. The CDR3 region has the DNA TGTGCCAGCAGTCTCCGGGACAGGTATTTGGTGCAGTTCTTC.

The chain uses TRBV6-2 or TRBV6-3 and TRBJ2-4; D uncertain. Germline V CDR1 and CDR2: MNHEY, SVGEGT. This CDR3 comprises 12 residues. Trimming left V 3 bases short and J 6 bases short, with 6 bases between. The DNA for the CDR3 is TGTGCCAGCAGTTATCCGAGAAACATTCAGTACTTC. As protein: CASSYPRNIQYF.

The rearrangement uses TRBV12-3 or TRBV12-4 and TRBJ1-2; the D gene is possibly TRBD1 (6 bases). This CDR3 spans 15 amino acids. Trimming removed 2 bases from V and 5 bases from J, with 15 bases in between. The CDR3 bases are TGTGCCAGCAGTTTAAGGGGCGGGGGCAATTATGGCTACACCTTC. Its protein product is CASSLRGGGNYGYTF.

This clonotype came up a few times. The chain uses TRBV20-1 and TRBJ2-1; 8 positions match TRBD2. This CDR3 is built from 13 residues. V gave up 3 bases and J gave up 4 bases; unmatched junction bases: 2. Germline V gene sequence: CDR1 DFQATT, CDR2 SNEGSKA (reference sequence). This CDR3 reads CSASASGYNEQFF. CDR3 sequence (DNA): TGCAGTGCTAGTGCTAGCGGGTACAATGAGCAGTTCTTC.

This clonotype was observed a handful of times. The V and J genes are TRBV7-2 and TRBJ1-1, with D maybe TRBD1 (6 bases). CDR1 is SGHTA and CDR2 is FQGNSA in the germline V gene. V gave up 7 bases and J gave up 5 bases, with 23 bases separating them. This CDR3 spans 16 amino acids. This CDR3 reads CASNPSSGGLGTEAFF. CDR3 coding DNA: TGTGCCAGCAACCCATCGAGCGGGGGCCTCGGGACTGAAGCTTTCTTT. Complete variable domain (other parts from reference TRBV7-2 and TRBJ1-1): GAGVSQSPSNKVTEKGKDVELRCDPISGHTALYWYRQSLGQGLEFLIYFQGNSAPDKSGLPSDRFSAERTGGSVSTLTIQRTQQEDSAVYLCASNPSSGGLGTEAFFGQGTRLTVV.